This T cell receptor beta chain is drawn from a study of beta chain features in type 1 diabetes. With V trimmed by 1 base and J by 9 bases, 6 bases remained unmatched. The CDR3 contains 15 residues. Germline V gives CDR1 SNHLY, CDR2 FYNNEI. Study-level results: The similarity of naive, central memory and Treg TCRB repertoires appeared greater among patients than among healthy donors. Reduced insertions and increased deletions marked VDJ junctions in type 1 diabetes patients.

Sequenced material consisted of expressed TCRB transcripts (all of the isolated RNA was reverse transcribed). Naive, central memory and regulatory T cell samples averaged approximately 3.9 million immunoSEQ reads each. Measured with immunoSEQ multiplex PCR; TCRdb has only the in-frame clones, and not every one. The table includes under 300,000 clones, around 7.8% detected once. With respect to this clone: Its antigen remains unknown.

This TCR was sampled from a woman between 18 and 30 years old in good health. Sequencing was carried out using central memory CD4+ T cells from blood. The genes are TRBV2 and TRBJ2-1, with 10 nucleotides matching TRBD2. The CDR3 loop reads CASSEGLAGLSEQFF. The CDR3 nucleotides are TGTGCCAGCAGTGAAGGACTAGCGGGTCTCAGTGAGCAGTTCTTC.